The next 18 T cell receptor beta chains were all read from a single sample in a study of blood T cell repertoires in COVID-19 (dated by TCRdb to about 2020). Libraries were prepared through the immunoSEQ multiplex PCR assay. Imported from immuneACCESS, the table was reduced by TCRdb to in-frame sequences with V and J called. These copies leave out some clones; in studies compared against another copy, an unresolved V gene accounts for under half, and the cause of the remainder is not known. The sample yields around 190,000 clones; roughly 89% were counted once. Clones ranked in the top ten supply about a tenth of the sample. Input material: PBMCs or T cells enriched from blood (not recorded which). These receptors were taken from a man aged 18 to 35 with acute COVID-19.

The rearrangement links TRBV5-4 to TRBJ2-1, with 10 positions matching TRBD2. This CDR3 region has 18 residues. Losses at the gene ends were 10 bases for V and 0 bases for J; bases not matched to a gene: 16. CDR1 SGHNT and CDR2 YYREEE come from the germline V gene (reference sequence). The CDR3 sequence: CAAGGSSGSASSYNEQFF. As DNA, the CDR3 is TGTGCCGCCGGGGGGTCTAGCGGGAGCGCTAGCTCCTACAATGAGCAGTTCTTC. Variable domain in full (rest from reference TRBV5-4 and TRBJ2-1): ETGVTQSPTHLIKTRGQQVTLRCSSQSGHNTVSWYQQALGQGPQFIFQYYREEENGRGNFPPRFSGLQFPNYSSELNVNALELDDSALYLCAAGGSSGSASSYNEQFFGPGTRLTVL.

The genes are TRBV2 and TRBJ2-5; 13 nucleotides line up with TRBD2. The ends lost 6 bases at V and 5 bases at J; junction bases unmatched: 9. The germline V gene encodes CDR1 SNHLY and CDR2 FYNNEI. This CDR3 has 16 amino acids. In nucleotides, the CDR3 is TGTGCCAGCAGCCGGGGACTAGCGGGACGGGGGGAGACCCAGTACTTC. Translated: CASSRGLAGRGETQYF.

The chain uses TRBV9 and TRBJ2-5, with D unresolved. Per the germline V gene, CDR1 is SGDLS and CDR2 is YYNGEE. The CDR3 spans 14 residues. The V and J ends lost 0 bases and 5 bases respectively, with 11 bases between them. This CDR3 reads CASSVDTSWETQYF. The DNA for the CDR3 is TGTGCCAGCAGCGTAGACACCAGTTGGGAGACCCAGTACTTC.

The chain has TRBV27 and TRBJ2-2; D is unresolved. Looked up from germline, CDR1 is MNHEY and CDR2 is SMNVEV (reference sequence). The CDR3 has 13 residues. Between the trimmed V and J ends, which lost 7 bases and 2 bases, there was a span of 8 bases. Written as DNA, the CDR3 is TGTGCCAGCACCGACACCAACACCGGGGAGCTGTTTTTT. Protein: CASTDTNTGELFF.

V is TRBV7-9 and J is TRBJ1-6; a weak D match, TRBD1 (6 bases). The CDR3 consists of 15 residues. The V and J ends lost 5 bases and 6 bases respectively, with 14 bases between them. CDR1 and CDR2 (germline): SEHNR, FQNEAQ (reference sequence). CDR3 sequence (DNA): TGTGCCAGCAGCCGGACAGCCGAATTTAATTCACCCCTCCACTTT. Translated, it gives CASSRTAEFNSPLHF.

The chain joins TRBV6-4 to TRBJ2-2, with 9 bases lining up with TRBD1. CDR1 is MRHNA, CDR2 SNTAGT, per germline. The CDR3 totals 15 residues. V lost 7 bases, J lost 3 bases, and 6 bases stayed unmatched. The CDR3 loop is CASNPGTGHTGELFF. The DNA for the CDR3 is TGTGCCAGCAATCCCGGGACAGGGCACACCGGGGAGCTGTTTTTT.

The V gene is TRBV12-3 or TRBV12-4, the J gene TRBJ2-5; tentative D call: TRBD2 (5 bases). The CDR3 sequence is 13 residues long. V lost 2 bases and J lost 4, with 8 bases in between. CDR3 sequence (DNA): TGTGCCAGCAGTTTAAGGGAGAGAGAGACCCAGTACTTC. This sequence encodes CASSLRERETQYF.

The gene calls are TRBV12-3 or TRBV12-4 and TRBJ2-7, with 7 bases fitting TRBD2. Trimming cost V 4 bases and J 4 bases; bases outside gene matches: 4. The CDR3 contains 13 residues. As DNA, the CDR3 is TGTGCCAGCAGTTCCTCGGGGGGTTACGAGCAGTACTTC. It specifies CASSSSGGYEQYF.

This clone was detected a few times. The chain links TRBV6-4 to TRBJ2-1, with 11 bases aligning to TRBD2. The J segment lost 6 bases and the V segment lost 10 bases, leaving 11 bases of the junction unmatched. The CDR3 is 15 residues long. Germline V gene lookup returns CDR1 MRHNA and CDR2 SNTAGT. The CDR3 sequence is CATGLAGGTSNEQFF. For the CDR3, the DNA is TGTGCCACCGGATTAGCGGGAGGGACGAGCAATGAGCAGTTCTTC.

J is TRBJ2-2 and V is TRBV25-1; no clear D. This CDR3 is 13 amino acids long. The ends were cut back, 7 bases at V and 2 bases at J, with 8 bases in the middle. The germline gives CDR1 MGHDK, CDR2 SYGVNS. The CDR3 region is CASNLANTGELFF. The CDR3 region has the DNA TGTGCCAGCAATTTGGCAAACACCGGGGAGCTGTTTTTT.

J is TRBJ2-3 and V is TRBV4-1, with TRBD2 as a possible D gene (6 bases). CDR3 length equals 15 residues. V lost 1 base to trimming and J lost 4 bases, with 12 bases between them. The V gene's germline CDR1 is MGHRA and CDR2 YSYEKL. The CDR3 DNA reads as TGCGCCAGCAGCCAAGCGCGGGGTAACGCAGATACGCAGTATTTT. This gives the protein CASSQARGNADTQYF.

This chain's CDR3 is CASSLQAGPSYEQYF. CDR3 in DNA: TGTGCCAGCAGCTTACAGGCGGGTCCCTCCTACGAGCAGTACTTC. The chain couples TRBV7-3 to TRBJ2-7; TRBD2 is a possible D gene (5 bases). Between the trimmed V and J ends, which lost 2 bases and 0 bases, there was a span of 11 bases. From germline, CDR1 is SGHTA and CDR2 FQGTGA. The CDR3 extends over 15 amino acids.

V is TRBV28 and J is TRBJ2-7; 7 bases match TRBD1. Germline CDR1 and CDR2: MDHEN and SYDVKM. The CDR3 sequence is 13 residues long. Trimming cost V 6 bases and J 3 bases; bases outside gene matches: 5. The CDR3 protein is CASRGTADYEQYF. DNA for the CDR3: TGTGCCAGCAGGGGGACAGCGGACTACGAGCAGTACTTC.

In DNA form, the CDR3 reads TGTGCCAGCAGTGCAGTTCGGACAGGGGGGATCACTGAGCAGTTCTTC. As protein: CASSAVRTGGITEQFF. The chain employs TRBV6-1 and TRBJ2-1; 10 bases line up with TRBD1. V lost 4 bases and J lost 9; bases outside the gene matches: 12. CDR1 and CDR2 from the germline V gene are MNHNS and SASEGT. The CDR3 totals 16 residues.

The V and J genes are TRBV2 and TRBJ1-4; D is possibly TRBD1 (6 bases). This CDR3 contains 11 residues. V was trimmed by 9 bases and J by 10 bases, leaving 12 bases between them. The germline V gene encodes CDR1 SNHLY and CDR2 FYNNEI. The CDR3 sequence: CASKRGGKLFF. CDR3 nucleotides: TGTGCCAGTAAGAGGGGGGGAAAACTGTTTTTT.

CDR3 sequence: CASSLTGDLNQPQHF. The CDR3 DNA is TGTGCCAGCAGCTTAACAGGGGACCTCAATCAGCCCCAGCATTTT. The V call is TRBV5-5, the J call TRBJ1-5; 7 bases are a match to TRBD1. The ends lost 2 bases at V and 3 bases at J; junction bases unmatched: 5. The CDR3 length is 15 residues. Germline V gives CDR1 SGHKS, CDR2 YYEKEE (reference sequence).

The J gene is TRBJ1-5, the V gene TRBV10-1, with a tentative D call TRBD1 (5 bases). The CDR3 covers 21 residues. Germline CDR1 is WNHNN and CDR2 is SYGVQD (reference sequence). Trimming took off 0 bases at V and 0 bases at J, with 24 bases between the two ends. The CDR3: CASSESDGGGGLNGSNQPQHF. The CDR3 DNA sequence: TGCGCCAGCAGTGAGTCGGATGGGGGAGGAGGGCTAAACGGTAGCAATCAGCCCCAGCATTTT.

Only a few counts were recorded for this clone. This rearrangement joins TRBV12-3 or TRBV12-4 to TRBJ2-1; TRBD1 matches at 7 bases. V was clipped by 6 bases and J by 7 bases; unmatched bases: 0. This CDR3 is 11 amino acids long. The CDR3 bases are TGTGCCAGCAGGACAGGGAATGAGCAGTTCTTC. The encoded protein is CASRTGNEQFF.